This T cell receptor (beta chain) stems from a study of OX40 agonist ivuxolimab in advanced cancers. Study in general: Patient treatment consisted of intravenous ivuxolimab administration every 2 weeks at 0.01 to 10 mg/kg. A male proportion of approximately 83% was recorded, with mean age around 62 years and range about 20 to 85.

This CDR3 is built from 13 residues. V was pared by 3 bases and J by 11 bases, with 16 bases between. Germline-derived CDR1 and CDR2 are MGHRA and YSYEKL. Generated by immunoSEQ multiplex PCR, the TCRdb table keeps only in-frame clones and is missing some. The data hold fewer than 100,000 clones, with approximately 86% observed a single time. Sequenced here: CD4+ or CD8+ T cells sorted from blood, sampled in a trial of the OX40 agonist ivuxolimab. The chain couples TRBV4-1 to TRBJ1-1, with a possible D match to TRBD1 (5 bases). The TCR was taken from an adult with an advanced solid tumor such as melanoma, head and neck, liver or kidney cancer. CDR3 sequence reads: CASSQGRRDLAFF. DNA of the CDR3: TGCGCCAGCAGCCAGGGAAGGCGGGACTTGGCTTTCTTT.